The clone carrying this TCR beta chain was seen once. Assay: immunoSEQ multiplex PCR; the TCRdb copy retains only in-frame clones and omits some. The sample shows under 250,000 clones, 80% to 90% of them seen only once. This record comes from a study of blood T cell repertoires in COVID-19. Turning to the study itself: Italy, Spain and the United States were the sources of the convalescent and acute COVID-19 samples.

V lost 3 bases, J lost 4 bases, and 12 bases lay in between. CDR1 SNHLY and CDR2 FYNNEI come from the germline V gene. The CDR3 runs to 14 residues. This receptor was obtained from a woman aged 45-59 years with active or convalescent COVID-19. Sequencing used peripheral blood. The V and J genes are TRBV2 and TRBJ1-2; D is possibly TRBD1 (6 bases). The DNA for the CDR3 is TGTGCCAGCAGTGAGTCAGGGGCGAGCTATGGCTACACCTTC. Translating it yields CASSESGASYGYTF. Based on the CDR3 plus reference TRBV2 and TRBJ1-2, the full variable domain is EPEVTQTPSHQVTQMGQEVILRCVPISNHLYFYWYRQILGQKVEFLVSFYNNEISEKSEIFDDQFSVERPDGSNFTLKIRSTKLEDSAMYFCASSESGASYGYTFGSGTRLTVV.